This TCR beta chain came from a study of blood T cell repertoires in COVID-19. Across the study: COVID-19 samples, acute and convalescent, were from the United States, Italy and Spain. T cells, B-cell-depleted T cells, or PBMCs supplied cDNA or gDNA.

Original processing methods: Scientists estimated how many nucleated cells there were by amplifying reference gene primers. Libraries were prepared by immunoSEQ multiplex PCR; TCRdb keeps only in-frame clonotypes and omits some of them. V and J calls and clone size come straight from that table; D and trimming were deduced from the DNA. The repertoire consists of 50,000 to 70,000 clones, with more than 80% occurring once and the leading ten covering under 15%. The CDR3 contains 15 residues. The germline V gene encodes CDR1 LNHDA and CDR2 SQIVND (reference sequence). Trimming removed 3 bases at V and 10 bases at J, with 16 bases between.

The sequence was collected from a human donor with active COVID-19. The donor label of this sample is uncertain. This chain links TRBV19 with TRBJ1-6; D is ambiguous. The sequenced sample consisted of peripheral blood. The DNA of the CDR3 is TGTGCCAGTAGTATGTCGGGAGGACGGGGATCACCCCTCCACTTT. It encodes CASSMSGGRGSPLHF.